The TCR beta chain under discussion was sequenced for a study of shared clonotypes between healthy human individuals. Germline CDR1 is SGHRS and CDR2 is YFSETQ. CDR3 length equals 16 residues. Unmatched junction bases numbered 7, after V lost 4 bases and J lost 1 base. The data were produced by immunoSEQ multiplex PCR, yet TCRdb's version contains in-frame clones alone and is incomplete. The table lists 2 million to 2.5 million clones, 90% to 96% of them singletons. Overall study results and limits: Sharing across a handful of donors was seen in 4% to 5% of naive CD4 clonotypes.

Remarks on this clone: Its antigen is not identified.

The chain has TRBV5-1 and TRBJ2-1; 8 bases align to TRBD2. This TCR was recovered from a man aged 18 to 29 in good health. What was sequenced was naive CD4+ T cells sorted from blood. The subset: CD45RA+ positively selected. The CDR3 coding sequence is TGCGCCAGCAGCCATCTGACTAGCGAATCCTACAATGAGCAGTTCTTC. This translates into CASSHLTSESYNEQFF.